The 25 T cell receptor beta chains listed next were all sequenced from one sample in a study of beta chain features in type 1 diabetes. General observations from the study: A moderate, significant TCRB CDR3 shortening appeared in type 1 diabetes across four CD4+ subsets.

No antigens are known for them. Of the isolated RNA, all was reverse transcribed, and so the sequenced material was expressed TCRB transcripts. Repertoires were generated with immunoSEQ multiplex PCR, while TCRdb's copy carries only in-frame clones and drops some. Here the sample spans roughly 340,000 clones, roughly 13% being singletons. Sequencing used naive CD4+ T cells from blood. The receptors here all came from a woman under 30 with type 1 diabetes.

There are a few counts of this clone. Here the CDR3 reads CASSGALAGNEQFF. As DNA, the CDR3 is TGTGCCAGCAGCGGGGCACTAGCGGGAAATGAGCAGTTCTTC. This chain joins TRBV11-2 and TRBJ2-1; 10 bases line up with TRBD2. J was trimmed by 7 bases and V by 5 bases; bases with no gene match: 5. CDR1 and CDR2 from the germline V gene are SGHAT and FQNNGV. The CDR3 is made up of 14 amino acids.

This clone was recorded a few times. The rearrangement joins TRBV14 to TRBJ2-3; TRBD2 agrees at 8 bases. The ends lost 3 bases at V and 8 bases at J; junction bases unmatched: 4. CDR1 is SGHDN, CDR2 FVKESK, per germline. The CDR3 extends over 13 amino acids. The CDR3 region is CASSHPGGSTQYF. CDR3 bases: TGTGCCAGCAGCCACCCGGGGGGGAGTACGCAGTATTTT. Supplemented by reference TRBV14 and TRBJ2-3, the full variable domain reads EAGVTQFPSHSVIEKGQTVTLRCDPISGHDNLYWYRRVMGKEIKFLLHFVKESKQDESGMPNNRFLAERTGGTYSTLKVQPAELEDSGVYFCASSHPGGSTQYFGPGTRLTVL.

A few counts support this clone. The chain is built from TRBV7-2 and TRBJ2-5; D gene ambiguous. Germline V gene sequence: CDR1 SGHTA, CDR2 FQGNSA. The CDR3 is 13 residues long. V was clipped by 3 bases and J by 0 bases, with 5 bases between them. The CDR3 region has the DNA TGTGCCAGCAGCTTTGCAGACCAAGAGACCCAGTACTTC. Its protein product is CASSFADQETQYF.

A few counts support this clone. The J gene is TRBJ2-3, the V gene TRBV18, with D perhaps TRBD2 (6 bases). CDR1 is KGHSH, CDR2 LQKENI, per germline. The V end was cut by 0 bases, the J end by 1 base, with 11 bases between. This CDR3 spans 16 amino acids. CDR3 loop: CASSPPGAGRTDTQYF. CDR3 coding DNA: TGTGCCAGCTCACCACCCGGGGCGGGACGCACAGATACGCAGTATTTT. Based on the CDR3 plus reference TRBV18 and TRBJ2-3, the full variable domain is NAGVMQNPRHLVRRRGQEARLRCSPMKGHSHVYWYRQLPEEGLKFMVYLQKENIIDESGMPKERFSAEFPKEGPSILRIQQVVRGDSAAYFCASSPPGAGRTDTQYFGPGTRLTVL.

The chain employs TRBV28 and TRBJ1-1; 7 positions agree with TRBD1. CDR3 length: 15 amino acids. The V and J ends lost 4 bases and 1 base, in that order; junction bases with no gene match: 6. In germline, CDR1 is MDHEN, CDR2 SYDVKM. CDR3 sequence reads: CASSSPTGWNTEAFF. The CDR3 bases are TGTGCCAGCAGTTCACCGACAGGGTGGAACACTGAAGCTTTCTTT.

This chain links TRBV28 with TRBJ2-7; the match to TRBD1 covers 8 bases. CDR3 length: 15 residues. Germline-derived CDR1 and CDR2 are MDHEN and SYDVKM. V shed 5 bases, J shed 2 bases, and the junction held 8 bases outside the gene matches. CDR3 sequence: CASSRSGTGPYEQYF. Here the CDR3 DNA reads TGTGCCAGCAGTCGATCCGGGACAGGCCCCTACGAGCAGTACTTC.

The chain combines TRBV28 with TRBJ2-7, with a weak D call TRBD1 (6 bases). Per germline, CDR1 MDHEN and CDR2 SYDVKM. V was cut by 5 bases and J by 7 bases, with 24 bases left in between. The CDR3 has 16 amino acids. DNA for the CDR3: TGTGCCAGCAGTCCACTCCCGAGACAGGCCGTGTGGGAGCAGTACTTC. Its translation is CASSPLPRQAVWEQYF.

The chain uses TRBV27 and TRBJ2-3, with 8 bases identical to TRBD2. V trimming: 7 bases; J trimming: 9 bases; junction bases outside the gene matches: 15. Per the germline V gene, CDR1 is MNHEY and CDR2 is SMNVEV (reference sequence). This CDR3 spans 15 amino acids. CDR3 nucleotide sequence: TGTGCCAGCACCGGACTAGCCTCATCCTATCGGACGCAGTATTTT. Protein: CASTGLASSYRTQYF.

This chain links TRBV6-5 with TRBJ1-5; no clear D. Deletions cut 4 bases from V and 7 bases from J, with 17 bases between. Germline values: CDR1 MNHEY, CDR2 SVGAGI. This CDR3 comprises 15 residues. The CDR3 sequence is CASSSGQSEGQPQHF. DNA for the CDR3: TGTGCCAGCAGTTCGGGCCAGTCAGAGGGACAGCCCCAGCATTTT.

V is TRBV6-6 and J is TRBJ2-7; 8 bases are a match to TRBD2. CDR3 size: 12 residues. The ends lost 8 bases at V and 4 bases at J; junction bases unmatched: 4. The V gene's germline CDR1 is MNHNY and CDR2 SVGAGI (reference sequence). The CDR3 is CASGLAGYEQYV. The CDR3 nucleotides read TGTGCCAGCGGATTAGCGGGGTACGAGCAGTACGTC.

This clone was found a few times. The chain employs TRBV5-1 and TRBJ2-5; 7 bases are a match to TRBD1. The length of the CDR3 is 13 residues. Trimming took 4 bases from V and 3 from J; bases not matched to a gene: 3. The germline CDR1 and CDR2 sequences are SGHRS and YFSETQ. The CDR3 sequence: CASSITGEETQYF. The CDR3 nucleotides are TGCGCCAGCAGCATAACAGGGGAAGAGACCCAGTACTTC. Full variable domain (remainder filled in from reference TRBV5-1 and TRBJ2-5): KAGVTQTPRYLIKTRGQQVTLSCSPISGHRSVSWYQQTPGQGLQFLFEYFSETQRNKGNFPGRFSGRQFSNSRSEMNVSTLELGDSALYLCASSITGEETQYFGPGTRLLVL.

This clone has only a few counts. The V and J genes are TRBV15 and TRBJ2-3, with TRBD2 matching over 7 bases. Germline CDR1 is LNHNV and CDR2 is YYDKDF (reference sequence). With V trimmed by 0 bases and J by 2 bases, 11 bases remained unmatched. The CDR3 is made up of 18 amino acids. The CDR3 is CATSRDTKGGRFTDTQYF. The CDR3 DNA follows: TGTGCCACCAGCAGAGATACTAAGGGCGGGAGATTCACAGATACGCAGTATTTT.

This clone has more than one count but fewer than ten. This chain joins TRBV29-1 and TRBJ2-3; the D gene is possibly TRBD1 (5 bases). V was clipped by 4 bases and J by 3 bases, with 11 bases between them. There are 13 residues in the CDR3. Per the germline V gene, CDR1 is SQVTM and CDR2 is ANQGSEA. This CDR3 is CSVGQRLTDTQYF. CDR3 in DNA: TGCAGCGTTGGACAGAGACTTACAGATACGCAGTATTTT.

This clone has a handful of counts. The rearrangement uses TRBV28 and TRBJ2-1, with 7 bases matching TRBD1. Germline V CDR1 and CDR2: MDHEN, SYDVKM. The CDR3 covers 13 residues. Germline trimming cut 4 bases from V and 9 bases from J; bases unmatched to any gene: 6. CDR3 sequence: CASSSRRQGEQFF. The CDR3 nucleotides read TGTGCCAGCAGTTCGCGGAGACAGGGTGAGCAGTTCTTC. The full variable domain, in which reference TRBV28 and TRBJ2-1 provide the parts outside the CDR3, is DVKVTQSSRYLVKRTGEKVFLECVQDMDHENMFWYRQDPGLGLRLIYFSYDVKMKEKGDIPEGYSVSREKKERFSLILESASTNQTSMYLCASSSRRQGEQFFGPGTRLTVL.

This chain uses TRBV5-1 with TRBJ1-1, with 8 positions matching TRBD1. Germline CDR1 reads SGHRS; CDR2 reads YFSETQ. Losses at the gene ends were 7 bases for V and 2 bases for J; bases not matched to a gene: 7. This CDR3 is built from 14 residues. For the CDR3, the DNA is TGCGCCAGCTGCGCAGGGGGCTCAAACACTGAAGCTTTCTTT. This translates into CASCAGGSNTEAFF.

This clone was seen a handful of times. The rearrangement links TRBV28 to TRBJ2-5; maybe TRBD2 (6 bases). Germline V CDR1 and CDR2: MDHEN, SYDVKM. Trimming removed 3 bases from V and 5 bases from J, with 16 bases in between. CDR3 length: 15 residues. CDR3 amino acids: CASSFLGRAGETQYF. Here the CDR3 DNA reads TGTGCCAGCAGTTTCCTTGGCAGGGCGGGGGAGACCCAGTACTTC.

This chain links TRBV5-1 with TRBJ2-7; 10 nucleotides match TRBD2. Losses at the gene ends were 4 bases for V and 0 bases for J; bases not matched to a gene: 7. Germline CDR1 and CDR2: SGHRS and YFSETQ. This CDR3 contains 16 residues. The CDR3 protein is CASSRRTSGSSYEQYF. Written as DNA, the CDR3 is TGCGCCAGCAGCCGGAGGACTAGCGGAAGCTCCTACGAGCAGTACTTC.

To note about this clone: This sample also contains other DNA sequences that code for the same CDR3. V usage is TRBV7-2 and J usage is TRBJ1-2; no firm D call. Trimming removed 5 bases at V and 2 bases at J, with 12 bases between. The CDR3 totals 14 residues. The germline V gene encodes CDR1 SGHTA and CDR2 FQGNSA. The CDR3 sequence: CASSPGQVNYGYTF. CDR3 DNA sequence: TGTGCCAGCAGCCCTGGGCAGGTGAACTATGGCTACACCTTC.

This sequence joins TRBV4-3 and TRBJ1-1; D is uncertain. V lost 3 bases to trimming and J lost 1 base, with 6 bases between them. From germline, CDR1 is LGHNA and CDR2 YSLEER. The CDR3 loop spans 13 amino acids. CDR3 DNA sequence: TGCGCCAGCAGCCAGTTTAAGAACACTGAAGCTTTCTTT. Encoded protein: CASSQFKNTEAFF.

This clone was seen only a few times. The chain is built from TRBV13 and TRBJ1-1; D possibly corresponds to TRBD1 (5 bases). This CDR3 is 17 amino acids long. From germline, CDR1 is PRHDT and CDR2 FYEKMQ (reference sequence). V shed 2 bases and J shed 1 base, with 17 bases lying between them. CDR3 in DNA: TGTGCCAGCAGCTTAAGGGGCAAATTGGAGGGGAACACTGAAGCTTTCTTT. Translating it yields CASSLRGKLEGNTEAFF. Filled out from reference TRBV13 and TRBJ1-1, the complete variable domain reads AAGVIQSPRHLIKEKRETATLKCYPIPRHDTVYWYQQGPGQDPQFLISFYEKMQSDKGSIPDRFSAQQFSDYHSELNMSSLELGDSALYFCASSLRGKLEGNTEAFFGQGTRLTVV.

This clone was observed a few times. The rearrangement links TRBV30 to TRBJ2-7; TRBD2 might be the D (6 bases). The CDR3 is 15 amino acids. V was cut by 3 bases and J by 3 bases, with 18 bases left in between. The germline V gene encodes CDR1 GTSNPN and CDR2 SVGIG (reference sequence). As DNA, the CDR3 is TGTGCCTGGAGCCCGGGACTCGCTAATCTCTACGAGCAGTACGTC. Translation gives CAWSPGLANLYEQYV.

This clone has more than one count but fewer than ten. This chain's CDR3 is CASSVGREETQYF. In DNA form, the CDR3 reads TGTGCCAGCAGCGTAGGGAGGGAGGAGACCCAGTACTTC. The chain has TRBV9 and TRBJ2-5, with D maybe TRBD2 (6 bases). Trimming left V 0 bases short and J 5 bases short, with 8 bases between. The germline V gene has CDR1 SGDLS and CDR2 YYNGEE. CDR3 length: 13 amino acids.

This clone occurred a few times. The V and J genes are TRBV18 and TRBJ2-3, with 7 bases identical to TRBD2. The J segment lost 2 bases and the V segment lost 3 bases, leaving 8 bases of the junction unmatched. Per the germline V gene, CDR1 is KGHSH and CDR2 is LQKENI. The CDR3 totals 16 residues. The CDR3 protein is CASSPAGALSTDTQYF. CDR3 sequence (DNA): TGTGCCAGCTCACCCGCGGGAGCTCTATCCACAGATACGCAGTATTTT.

The chain carries TRBV7-2 and TRBJ2-3, with 8 nucleotides matching TRBD2. The CDR3 totals 16 residues. CDR1 is SGHTA and CDR2 is FQGNSA in the germline V gene. Trimming removed 5 bases from V and 2 bases from J; junction bases left unmatched: 9. In nucleotides, the CDR3 is TGTGCCAGCAGCCCCACGGGACTAGACACCACAGATACGCAGTATTTT. Its protein is CASSPTGLDTTDTQYF.

This clone has a handful of counts. The chain has TRBV19 and TRBJ1-2; weak D call: TRBD1 (5 bases). This CDR3 contains 13 residues. The V gene lost 0 bases and the J gene lost 5 bases, with 7 bases spanning the gap. CDR1 and CDR2 (germline): LNHDA, SQIVND (reference sequence). CDR3 residues: CASSIDRQYGYTF. The CDR3 DNA follows: TGTGCCAGTAGTATAGATCGACAGTATGGCTACACCTTC. Full variable domain (rest looked up from reference TRBV19 and TRBJ1-2): DGGITQSPKYLFRKEGQNVTLSCEQNLNHDAMYWYRQDPGQGLRLIYYSQIVNDFQKGDIAEGYSVSREKKESFPLTVTSAQKNPTAFYLCASSIDRQYGYTFGSGTRLTVV.